Listed below are T cell receptor beta chains from one sample, sequenced in a study of cytomegalovirus exposure and HLA in healthy donors. TCRdb's table, derived via immunoSEQ multiplex PCR, lists solely in-frame clones and lacks some. This repertoire shows roughly 180,000 clones, roughly 74% found once; its top ten account for approximately 2.9%. Specimen: PBMCs. Receptors originate from a female donor in good health and CMV-seronegative. The conserved cysteine and the conserved F or W are not part of the CDR3 here.

J: TRBJ2-4; length: 14; V: TRBV14; CDR3: ASSQYGRGTKNIQY
J: TRBJ2-1; length: 14; V: TRBV18; CDR3: ASSLSGLAGDNEQF
J: TRBJ2-1; length: 13; V: TRBV5-1; CDR3: ASSLELADTMRQF
J: TRBJ2-1; length: 12; V: TRBV5-1; CDR3: ASRGGVEGNEQF
J: TRBJ2-1; length: 16; V: TRBV18; CDR3: ASSPSGVAGESYNEQF
J: TRBJ2-7; length: 14; V: TRBV6-5; CDR3: ASSYREPGQMYEQY
J: TRBJ2-5; length: 14; V: TRBV18; CDR3: ASSPRVSYYQETQY
J: TRBJ1-3; length: 11; V: TRBV27; CDR3: ASEDRAGNTIY
J: TRBJ2-4; length: 11; V: TRBV12-5; CDR3: ASGSLTGTVHH
J: TRBJ2-1; length: 12; V: TRBV28; CDR3: ASSVRKGAGEQF
J: TRBJ1-1; length: 13; V: TRBV11-3; CDR3: ASSLYGQGNTEAF
J: TRBJ2-2; length: 14; V: TRBV11-2; CDR3: ASSAKIAGVSGELF
J: TRBJ1-4; length: 13; V: TRBV6-1; CDR3: ASSELGRISEKLF
J: TRBJ1-2; length: 13; V: TRBV19; CDR3: ASSIGTGPRGGYT
J: TRBJ2-2; length: 14; V: TRBV7-9; CDR3: ASSLWAGPNTGELF
J: TRBJ1-4; length: 14; V: TRBV6-5; CDR3: ASSSRLPGQGEKLF
J: TRBJ1-1; length: 13; V: TRBV7-6; CDR3: ASSPRTARNTEAF
J: TRBJ2-6; length: 15; V: TRBV6-1; CDR3: ASSEAIGSSGANVLT
J: TRBJ2-7; length: 13; V: TRBV7-2; CDR3: ASSLSGRRAYEQY
J: TRBJ2-1; length: 12; V: TRBV30; CDR3: AWSGRATYNEQF
J: TRBJ1-2; length: 11; V: TRBV4-3; CDR3: ASSPQRGQGYT
J: TRBJ2-1; length: 14; V: TRBV2; CDR3: ASSEVRSGGGGEQF
J: TRBJ1-1; length: 11; V: TRBV6-6; CDR3: ASTREGNTEAF
J: TRBJ2-7; length: 12; V: TRBV6-5; CDR3: ASSYSGGVYEQY
J: TRBJ2-4; length: 9; V: TRBV11-2; CDR3: ASSLSGIQY
J: TRBJ2-2; length: 12; V: TRBV30; CDR3: AWNAIPTAGELF
J: TRBJ2-7; length: 15; V: TRBV28; CDR3: ASISGEFGSSTYEQY
J: TRBJ2-3; length: 13; V: TRBV9; CDR3: ASSVLAGGADTQY
J: TRBJ2-2; length: 15; V: TRBV18; CDR3: ASSPIFGQGGTGELF
J: TRBJ2-4; length: 16; V: TRBV28; CDR3: ASSFGTSGRIAKNIQY
J: TRBJ1-1; length: 9; V: TRBV30; CDR3: AWSAFGQVK
J: TRBJ1-1; length: 13; V: TRBV5-1; CDR3: ASSFVTGGETEAF
J: TRBJ1-1; length: 13; V: TRBV18; CDR3: ASSPSRDMNTEAF
J: TRBJ2-1; length: 14; V: TRBV29-1; CDR3: SVEEGGTGNYNEQF
J: TRBJ2-7; length: 13; V: TRBV2; CDR3: ASSEPGAPSYEQY
J: TRBJ1-1; length: 13; V: TRBV28; CDR3: ASSPRDSGYTEAF
J: TRBJ2-7; length: 13; V: TRBV5-4; CDR3: ASSPGQGFSYEQY
J: TRBJ2-3; length: 14; V: TRBV7-8; CDR3: ASSSRDRGIADTQY
J: TRBJ1-1; length: 12; V: TRBV5-1; CDR3: ASSVQGGNTEAF
J: TRBJ2-7; length: 13; V: TRBV25-1; CDR3: ASSDQRGASYEQY